This T cell receptor beta chain is drawn from a study of CD8 T cells in ankylosing spondylitis. General study findings and limits: Made up of roughly 8 highly homologous variants, a TCR beta motif appeared characteristic of ankylosing spondylitis blood. Reported data indicate significant enrichment of disease-linked clones within matched ankylosing spondylitis synovial fluid.

Quantitative 5'-RACE with molecular barcodes produced the TCR beta libraries. MiXCR, applied by TCRdb to the 5' RACE reads, yields one record per CDR3 protein. The sample has approximately 150,000 distinct CDR3 sequences, roughly 10% seen once. With respect to this clonotype: Its antigen is undetermined.

The sequence derives from a female donor with ankylosing spondylitis or in good health (not recorded which). The material sequenced was blood, either unsorted or a sorted T cell fraction (not recorded which).

The CDR3 spells CSARGTSGNEQFF. CDR3 coding DNA: TGCAGTGCTAGGGGGACTAGCGGCAATGAGCAGTTCTTC. This sequence joins TRBV20-1 and TRBJ2-1; the match to TRBD2 covers 11 bases. This CDR3 is built from 13 residues. V lost 3 bases and J lost 6; bases outside the gene matches: 1. The germline CDR1 and CDR2 sequences are DFQATT and SNEGSKA (reference sequence).